One sample yielded the 20 T cell receptor beta chains listed below, sequenced in a study of blood T cell repertoires in COVID-19. TCRdb keeps only in-frame clones here, not all; method: immunoSEQ multiplex PCR. Of around 400,000 clones listed, around nine tenths are singletons. Sequenced: PBMCs or T cells enriched from blood (not recorded which). The receptors shown here come from a woman younger than 30 who had been exposed to COVID-19.

The sample holds one count of this clone. V usage is TRBV27 and J usage is TRBJ2-2, with 8 bases identical to TRBD1. CDR1 and CDR2 from the germline V gene are MNHEY and SMNVEV (reference sequence). The CDR3 extends over 16 amino acids. J gave up 1 base and V 5 bases, and 6 bases lay outside the gene matches. The CDR3: CASSGGQAGNTGELFF. CDR3 in DNA: TGTGCCAGCAGTGGGGGACAGGCGGGGAACACCGGGGAGCTGTTTTTT.

The chain carries TRBV2 and TRBJ1-4, with D hard to call. The V end lost 1 base, the J end lost 4 bases, and 7 bases lay between the germline ends. The CDR3 spans 14 residues. Germline CDR1 SNHLY, CDR2 FYNNEI. In DNA form, the CDR3 reads TGTGCCAGCAGTGAAGGGGCAATTAATGAAAAACTGTTTTTT. As protein: CASSEGAINEKLFF.

V gene TRBV13 combines with J gene TRBJ1-3; D is undetermined. V was shortened by 0 bases and J by 1 base, with 4 bases between the two germline ends. The CDR3 totals 14 residues. CDR1 is PRHDT and CDR2 is FYEKMQ in the germline V gene (reference sequence). CDR3 bases: TGTGCCAGCAGCTTAGGTCATTCTGGAAACACCATATATTTT. Translated: CASSLGHSGNTIYF.

The chain is built from TRBV28 and TRBJ2-3, with TRBD2 matching over 7 bases. Germline V lookup: CDR1 MDHEN, CDR2 SYDVKM. CDR3 length equals 13 residues. Trimming removed 6 bases from V and 2 bases from J; junction bases left unmatched: 2. The CDR3 protein is CASRGGFTDTQYF. In nucleotides, the CDR3 is TGTGCCAGCAGGGGAGGGTTCACAGATACGCAGTATTTT.

The chain couples TRBV6-6 to TRBJ2-2; 9 nucleotides line up with TRBD2. Germline trimming cut 5 bases from V and 6 bases from J; bases unmatched to any gene: 16. The germline V gene has CDR1 MNHNY and CDR2 SVGAGI (reference sequence). This CDR3 has 18 amino acids. This CDR3 is CASSPMRSGRGRAGELFF. The CDR3 nucleotides read TGTGCCAGCAGTCCGATGCGTAGCGGGAGAGGTCGGGCCGGGGAGCTGTTTTTT.

This clone has more than one count but fewer than ten. Additional DNA sequences in this sample encode the identical CDR3. CDR3 nucleotide sequence: TGTGCCAGCAGTTACCCTACAGGGGGTAATGAAAAACTGTTTTTT. Protein sequence: CASSYPTGGNEKLFF. The gene calls are TRBV6-2 or TRBV6-3 and TRBJ1-4, with TRBD1 identical over 8 bases. Germline assignment: CDR1 MNHEY and CDR2 SVGEGT. The CDR3 extends over 15 amino acids. V was pared by 2 bases and J by 4 bases, with 3 bases of the junction left unmatched.

This chain joins TRBV5-1 and TRBJ2-7; tentatively, D is TRBD1 (6 bases). V dropped 2 bases and J dropped 0 bases, with 18 bases sitting between them. CDR1 is SGHRS, CDR2 YFSETQ, per germline. This CDR3 contains 17 residues. CDR3 amino acids: CASSFQSTGPYSYEQYF. CDR3 nucleotide sequence: TGCGCCAGCAGCTTCCAGTCGACAGGCCCTTACTCCTACGAGCAGTACTTC.

This clone was observed once. This chain connects TRBV9 to TRBJ2-1; 8 bases line up with TRBD2. CDR3 size: 15 residues. Losses at the gene ends were 4 bases for V and 4 bases for J; bases not matched to a gene: 7. Germline loops: CDR1 SGDLS, CDR2 YYNGEE. The CDR3 DNA reads TGTGCCAGCAGCTTTCTCAGCGGGGGTTACAATGAGCAGTTCTTC. Amino acid sequence: CASSFLSGGYNEQFF.

This clone has a single count. The chain recombines TRBV3-1 (or the pseudogene TRBV3-2) with TRBJ1-1; D is unresolved. V lost 6 bases and J 0 bases, leaving 5 bases between the germline ends. In germline, CDR1 is LGHDT, CDR2 YNNKEL (reference sequence). The CDR3 is 12 residues long. For the CDR3, the DNA is TGTGCCAGCAGTCATCTGAACACTGAAGCTTTCTTT. This encodes CASSHLNTEAFF.

The V call is TRBV29-1, the J call TRBJ1-2; TRBD1 matches 12 bases. This CDR3 contains 13 residues. The ends lost 7 bases at V and 2 bases at J; junction bases unmatched: 2. Looked up from germline, CDR1 is SQVTM and CDR2 is ANQGSEA. The CDR3 sequence is CSGGTGGNYGYTF. The DNA of the CDR3 is TGCAGCGGGGGGACAGGGGGCAACTATGGCTACACCTTC.

This chain joins TRBV15 and TRBJ1-5; tentative D call: TRBD1 (6 bases). The germline V and J ends were trimmed by 7 bases and 1 base, with 11 bases remaining between them. Germline V CDR1 and CDR2: LNHNV, YYDKDF (reference sequence). The CDR3 is made up of 14 amino acids. The CDR3 nucleotides are TGTGCCACCACCCCCGGACAGAGCAATCAGCCCCAGCATTTT. It codes for CATTPGQSNQPQHF.

In its sample, this clone was seen once. V is TRBV5-1 and J is TRBJ2-7, with 10 nucleotides matching TRBD2. The CDR3 sequence is 18 residues long. Per the germline V gene, CDR1 is SGHRS and CDR2 is YFSETQ. V shed 5 bases, J shed 0 bases, and the junction held 14 bases outside the gene matches. In DNA form, the CDR3 reads TGCGCCAGCAGTCTTGTGGCTAGCGGGGGTTTCAGCTCCTACGAGCAGTACTTC. Amino acid sequence: CASSLVASGGFSSYEQYF.

This clone has just one count. The rearrangement links TRBV29-1 to TRBJ2-5; a weak D match, TRBD2 (6 bases). V gave up 5 bases and J gave up 2 bases, with 15 bases separating them. The CDR3 length is 14 residues. CDR1 and CDR2 (germline): SQVTM, ANQGSEA. Here the CDR3 DNA reads TGCAGCGTTCTGGAGCTTGGGGGGCAAGAGACCCAGTACTTC. It codes for CSVLELGGQETQYF. Full variable domain (remainder filled in from reference TRBV29-1 and TRBJ2-5): SAVISQKPSRDICQRGTSLTIQCQVDSQVTMMFWYRQQPGQSLTLIATANQGSEATYESGFVIDKFPISRPNLTFSTLTVSNMSPEDSSIYLCSVLELGGQETQYFGPGTRLLVL.

A few counts support this clone. This may arise from a read error, as a much more abundant clone is one base away. Other nucleotide sequences in the sample specify the same CDR3. This chain uses TRBV11-1 with TRBJ1-1; D perhaps matches TRBD1 (5 bases). With 2 bases removed from V and 1 base from J, the gap between germline ends came to 5 bases. The CDR3 spans 13 residues. Germline values: CDR1 SGHAT, CDR2 FQDESV (reference sequence). The CDR3 is CASSLTGNTEAFF. Written as DNA, the CDR3 is TGTGCCAGCAGCTTAACAGGGAACACTGAAGCTTTCTTT.

The V gene is TRBV3-1 (or the pseudogene TRBV3-2), the J gene TRBJ2-3, with unresolved D. Trimming shortened V by 3 bases and J by 4 bases, and 8 bases separated the two germline ends. CDR3 length: 13 residues. Germline CDR1 LGHDT, CDR2 YNNKEL (reference sequence). The CDR3 DNA follows: TGTGCCAGCAGCCACGCTCGGGCAGATACGCAGTATTTT. Protein product: CASSHARADTQYF.

The chain carries TRBV6-5 and TRBJ1-5, with TRBD1 matching over 9 bases. Per germline, CDR1 MNHEY and CDR2 SVGAGI. The CDR3 spans 14 residues. The J segment lost 2 bases and the V segment lost 5 bases, leaving 1 base of the junction unmatched. The CDR3 sequence: CASSTGGGNQPQHF. CDR3 in DNA: TGTGCCAGCAGTACAGGGGGCGGCAATCAGCCCCAGCATTTT.

The genes are TRBV4-1 and TRBJ2-3; 12 bases are a match to TRBD2. The CDR3 loop spans 16 amino acids. After removal of 2 bases from V and 5 bases from J, the junction contained 5 bases not matched to a gene. Germline V gene data show CDR1 as MGHRA and CDR2 as YSYEKL. The CDR3 DNA reads as TGCGCCAGCAGCCAAATAACGGGACTAGCGGGAGATACGCAGTATTTT. Encoded protein: CASSQITGLAGDTQYF.

The chain combines TRBV18 with TRBJ1-1, with 12 bases identical to TRBD1. The CDR3 totals 16 residues. The trim removed 6 bases at V and 4 bases at J, leaving 9 bases unmatched. CDR1 is KGHSH and CDR2 is LQKENI in the germline V gene. DNA of the CDR3: TGTGCCAGCTCCAAAGGGACAGGGGGCGCTTTCACTGAAGCTTTCTTT. This translates into CASSKGTGGAFTEAFF.

This chain uses TRBV7-2 with TRBJ1-4; 9 bases agree with TRBD1. The germline V gene has CDR1 SGHTA and CDR2 FQGNSA. Trimming cost V 8 bases and J 2 bases; bases outside gene matches: 6. This CDR3 region has 15 residues. The CDR3 protein is CASGPTGGTNEKLFF. The DNA of the CDR3 is TGTGCCAGCGGTCCCACAGGGGGCACTAATGAAAAACTGTTTTTT.

This chain uses TRBV7-2 with TRBJ2-1, with D possibly being TRBD1 (6 bases). Trimming cost V 1 base and J 8 bases, with 12 bases left between them. The CDR3 is made up of 14 amino acids. Germline V gene lookup returns CDR1 SGHTA and CDR2 FQGNSA. The CDR3 region is CASSLGLRGHEQFF. DNA for the CDR3: TGTGCCAGCAGCTTAGGTCTCAGGGGTCATGAGCAGTTCTTC.